These 11 T cell receptor beta chains came from one sample sequenced in a study of PD-L1 blockade in urothelial cancer. Time point indicated: pretreatment peripheral blood. Using immunoSEQ multiplex PCR, the repertoire was profiled, and TCRdb retains in-frame clones only, with some absent. The profile shows about 45,000 clones, about 88% of them singletons. Source: PBMCs, taken around atezolizumab (anti-PD-L1) treatment. These receptors all come from a donor at least 40 years old with urothelial cancer.

Only one count was recorded for this clone. The chain links TRBV7-2 to TRBJ1-3; a weak D match, TRBD1 (5 bases). V was pared by 0 bases and J by 3 bases, with 12 bases between. The CDR3 totals 16 residues. CDR1 is SGHTA and CDR2 is FQGNSA in the germline V gene. CDR3 sequence reads: CASSLAGPGNGNTIYF. The CDR3, as DNA: TGTGCCAGCAGCTTAGCGGGCCCAGGGAATGGAAACACCATATATTTT.

The chain is built from TRBV5-1 and TRBJ2-3; 10 bases are a match to TRBD1. The germline V gene has CDR1 SGHRS and CDR2 YFSETQ. Germline trimming cut 0 bases from V and 6 bases from J; bases unmatched to any gene: 10. The CDR3 spans 17 residues. The CDR3 DNA reads TGCGCCAGCAGCTTGGGGACAGGGGGGCTTCGAGCGGATACGCAGTATTTT. It is translated as CASSLGTGGLRADTQYF.

This clone has only one observation. Here the CDR3 reads CASSRASPYTEIAGNTIYF. CDR3 in DNA: TGTGCCAGCAGCCGAGCTAGCCCCTACACGGAGATTGCTGGAAACACCATATATTTT. The chain links TRBV7-8 to TRBJ1-3; the D is unclear. This CDR3 is 19 amino acids long. The V and J ends lost 5 bases and 2 bases respectively, with 25 bases between them. Germline loops: CDR1 SGHVS, CDR2 FQNEAQ.

Concerning this clone itself: The junction and the germline gene differ at one end; a read error may be behind it. The chain couples TRBV7-7 to TRBJ2-5; a possible D gene is TRBD1 (6 bases). The germline V gene encodes CDR1 SSHAT and CDR2 FNYEAQ (reference sequence). CDR3 length: 12 residues. The CDR3 sequence is CASSPRGETQYF. CDR3 nucleotides: TGTGCTAGCAGCCCAAGGGGGGAGACCCAGTACTTC.

CDR3 nucleotide sequence: TGTGCCATCAGGACGGGAGGTTCCGAGACCCAGTACTTC. Its protein is CAIRTGGSETQYF. The chain recombines TRBV10-3 with TRBJ2-5; 7 bases match TRBD2. Looked up from germline, CDR1 is ENHRY and CDR2 is SYGVKD. The V and J ends lost 6 bases and 5 bases, in that order; junction bases with no gene match: 6. CDR3 length: 13 amino acids.

The CDR3 sequence is CASSTYSEQFF. As DNA, the CDR3 is TGCGCCAGCAGCACATACAGCGAGCAGTTCTTC. The J gene is TRBJ2-1, the V gene TRBV4-3; D gene unclear. The germline V gene has CDR1 LGHNA and CDR2 YSLEER. V was pared by 5 bases and J by 10 bases, with 9 bases between. The CDR3 runs to 11 residues.

The CDR3 protein is CASSSRQGAQPQHF. The CDR3 DNA follows: TGTGCCAGCAGTTCCCGACAGGGGGCTCAGCCCCAGCATTTT. The chain joins TRBV6-5 to TRBJ1-5; 10 bases match TRBD1. V dropped 4 bases and J dropped 6; count of bases not matched to a gene: 3. The CDR3 totals 14 residues. The germline gives CDR1 MNHEY, CDR2 SVGAGI.

The chain joins TRBV4-1 to TRBJ2-1; D perhaps matches TRBD2 (5 bases). This CDR3 spans 16 amino acids. Trimming removed 0 bases at V and 7 bases at J, with 16 bases between. The germline gives CDR1 MGHRA, CDR2 YSYEKL. The CDR3 spells CASSQDLGSWVNEQFF. CDR3 nucleotide sequence: TGCGCCAGCAGCCAAGACTTGGGGAGTTGGGTAAATGAGCAGTTCTTC.

J is TRBJ2-1 and V is TRBV7-9, with TRBD2 matching 13 bases. Germline V CDR1 and CDR2: SEHNR, FQNEAQ (reference sequence). This CDR3 has 15 residues. J was trimmed by 9 bases and V by 1 base; bases with no gene match: 3. CDR3 bases: TGTGCCAGCAGCTTAGGGACTAGCGGGAGCAGTGAGCAGTTCTTC. It encodes CASSLGTSGSSEQFF.

The V gene is TRBV18, the J gene TRBJ2-5; D is possibly TRBD1 (5 bases). V lost 1 base and J 1 base, leaving 7 bases between the germline ends. Per the germline V gene, CDR1 is KGHSH and CDR2 is LQKENI. CDR3 length: 14 residues. CDR3 nucleotides: TGTGCCAGCTCACCACTAGGGGTCCAAGAGACCCAGTACTTC. It specifies CASSPLGVQETQYF.

The rearrangement joins TRBV7-2 to TRBJ1-1, with D possibly TRBD1 on 5 matching bases. The CDR3 totals 15 residues. The germline V gene has CDR1 SGHTA and CDR2 FQGNSA. Trimming left V 5 bases short and J 3 bases short, with 16 bases between. The CDR3 is CASSMGGGGDTEAFF. The CDR3 region has the DNA TGTGCCAGCAGCATGGGGGGGGGTGGCGACACTGAAGCTTTCTTT.